A single sample gave rise to the 16 T cell receptor beta chains below, sequenced in a study of beta chain features in type 1 diabetes. Sequenced material consisted of expressed TCRB transcripts (all of the isolated RNA was reverse transcribed). This table comes from immunoSEQ multiplex PCR, and its TCRdb copy is limited to in-frame clones, with some not included. The table shows over 120,000 clones, with around a tenth occurring only once. Input material: central memory CD4+ T cells from blood. The receptors originated from a man aged 18 to 29 in good health.

The V and J genes are TRBV7-6 and TRBJ1-5, with D possibly TRBD1 on 5 matching bases. The CDR3 loop spans 15 amino acids. The V gene's germline CDR1 is SGHVS and CDR2 FNYEAQ. Trimming cost V 4 bases and J 0 bases, with 10 bases left between them. This CDR3 reads CASSSSGYSNQPQHF. The DNA of the CDR3 is TGTGCCAGCAGCTCTTCAGGGTATAGCAATCAGCCCCAGCATTTT.

This clone has more than one count but fewer than ten. This chain connects TRBV6-1 to TRBJ2-1, with D possibly TRBD2 on 5 matching bases. Trimming cost V 1 base and J 4 bases, with 11 bases left between them. Germline V gives CDR1 MNHNS, CDR2 SASEGT. The CDR3 is 15 amino acids. The DNA for the CDR3 is TGTGCCAGCAGTGAAGGAGCGGCCCCTTACAATGAGCAGTTCTTC. Its protein product is CASSEGAAPYNEQFF.

This clone was seen many times. This rearrangement joins TRBV7-2 to TRBJ2-7; 7 bases line up with TRBD1. After removal of 3 bases from V and 3 bases from J, the junction contained 8 bases not matched to a gene. This CDR3 comprises 15 residues. Germline assignment: CDR1 SGHTA and CDR2 FQGNSA. CDR3 residues: CASSFGTGAHYEQYF. The CDR3 region has the DNA TGTGCCAGCAGCTTTGGCACAGGGGCGCACTACGAGCAGTACTTC.

Only a few counts were recorded for this clone. The CDR3 DNA reads as TGTGCCAGCAGCGCATTCCGGGGACAAAATTACAATGAGCAGTTCTTC. It is translated as CASSAFRGQNYNEQFF. The chain couples TRBV2 to TRBJ2-1, with D possibly being TRBD1 (6 bases). The V and J ends lost 6 bases and 4 bases respectively, with 19 bases between them. Looked up from germline, CDR1 is SNHLY and CDR2 is FYNNEI. This CDR3 contains 16 residues.

The chain has TRBV29-1 and TRBJ1-4, with D perhaps TRBD1 (6 bases). The CDR3 length is 15 residues. Germline V gene sequence: CDR1 SQVTM, CDR2 ANQGSEA. The germline V and J ends were trimmed by 1 base and 5 bases, with 14 bases remaining between them. The CDR3 region has the DNA TGCAGCGTTGAAGCTGCAGGGGACCCGAATGAAAAACTGTTTTTT. Translated, it gives CSVEAAGDPNEKLFF.

This chain connects TRBV6-1 to TRBJ1-1; a weak D match, TRBD1 (6 bases). V was trimmed by 7 bases and J by 5 bases, leaving 14 bases between them. Germline lookup yields CDR1 MNHNS and CDR2 SASEGT. The CDR3 sequence is 13 residues long. The CDR3 DNA sequence: TGTGCCAGCAAGATACAGGGTGGAACTGAAGCTTTCTTT. Its translation is CASKIQGGTEAFF.

The V gene is TRBV7-2, the J gene TRBJ2-5, with TRBD2 matching over 7 bases. The V gene end was trimmed by 2 bases and the J gene end by 2 bases; junction bases not matched to a gene: 5. The CDR3 covers 15 residues. The germline V gene encodes CDR1 SGHTA and CDR2 FQGNSA. The DNA of the CDR3 is TGTGCCAGCAGCTTACAGGCGGGGGTACAAGAGACCCAGTACTTC. Its translation is CASSLQAGVQETQYF.

J is TRBJ1-2 and V is TRBV5-4, with TRBD1 matching over 8 bases. This CDR3 comprises 15 residues. Germline values: CDR1 SGHNT, CDR2 YYREEE (reference sequence). Trimming removed 4 bases from V and 1 base from J; junction bases left unmatched: 6. Here the CDR3 reads CASSVRDRFNYGYTF. Here the CDR3 DNA reads TGTGCCAGCAGCGTCCGGGACAGGTTTAACTATGGCTACACCTTC.

V is TRBV2 and J is TRBJ1-2, with TRBD1 matching over 8 bases. The germline V gene encodes CDR1 SNHLY and CDR2 FYNNEI. The CDR3 is made up of 14 amino acids. J was trimmed by 2 bases and V by 6 bases; bases with no gene match: 5. Here the CDR3 DNA reads TGTGCCAGCAGCACAGGGGGACTAAACTATGGCTACACCTTC. Translating it yields CASSTGGLNYGYTF.

J is TRBJ2-7 and V is TRBV7-9; 7 positions agree with TRBD1. V was pared by 3 bases and J by 3 bases, with 8 bases of the junction left unmatched. Germline CDR1 reads SEHNR; CDR2 reads FQNEAQ (reference sequence). CDR3 length: 15 amino acids. The CDR3 sequence: CASSFRTDRSYEQYF. As DNA, the CDR3 is TGTGCCAGCAGCTTTCGAACGGACAGGAGCTACGAGCAGTACTTC.

This clone was recorded a few times. This same CDR3 is encoded by further DNA sequences in the sample. The rearrangement joins TRBV7-2 to TRBJ1-2, with D possibly being TRBD1 (6 bases). The CDR3 is 13 amino acids. Per the germline V gene, CDR1 is SGHTA and CDR2 is FQGNSA. V was trimmed by 5 bases and J by 5 bases, leaving 12 bases between them. The CDR3 here is CASSLGQGYGYTF. CDR3 bases: TGTGCCAGCAGCCTAGGTCAGGGGTATGGCTACACCTTC.

This clone was counted only a few times. The rearrangement joins TRBV30 to TRBJ2-6, with 8 bases aligning to TRBD1. This CDR3 is 14 amino acids long. Germline V gives CDR1 GTSNPN, CDR2 SVGIG (reference sequence). V dropped 7 bases and J dropped 2; count of bases not matched to a gene: 4. The CDR3 coding sequence is TGTGCCTACCCGACAGGGGCTGGGGCCAACGTCCTGACTTTC. It is translated as CAYPTGAGANVLTF.

The rearrangement links TRBV9 to TRBJ2-3; D unresolved. CDR3 length: 13 residues. CDR1 and CDR2 (germline): SGDLS, YYNGEE. With 6 bases removed from V and 2 bases from J, the gap between germline ends came to 10 bases. The CDR3 nucleotides read TGTGCCAGCACCCCTAAACTCACAGATACGCAGTATTTT. Protein sequence: CASTPKLTDTQYF.

Notes on this clone: Since a much larger clone is just one base distant, this may be a read error. The conserved phenylalanine or tryptophan is not found at the CDR3 terminus, so this likely reflects a read error. The chain combines TRBV30 with TRBJ1-5, with TRBD1 matching 7 bases. Trimming removed 3 bases from V and 3 bases from J; junction bases left unmatched: 5. This CDR3 region has 14 residues. CDR1 is GTSNPN, CDR2 SVGIG, per germline (reference sequence). The CDR3 bases are TGTGCCTGGAGCCCCGGACAGGCCAATCAGCCCCAGCATTCT. It is translated as CAWSPGQANQPQHS.

This clone has a count of ten or more. DNA for the CDR3: TGCGCCAGCGGACGACAGGTTTATAGCAATCAGCCCCAGCATTTT. Amino acids: CASGRQVYSNQPQHF. V and J are TRBV23-1 and TRBJ1-5; maybe TRBD1 (6 bases). TRBV23-1 is known as an ORF, though its function is uncertain. V was pared by 8 bases and J by 0 bases, with 14 bases between. This CDR3 comprises 15 residues.

The rearrangement uses TRBV6-6 and TRBJ2-4; 7 nucleotides agree with TRBD1. V was clipped by 8 bases and J by 0 bases; unmatched bases: 10. The length of the CDR3 is 16 residues. Germline loops: CDR1 MNHNY, CDR2 SVGAGI (reference sequence). CDR3 in DNA: TGTGCCAGCCCCGGGACAGTCGACTTAGCCAAAAACATTCAGTACTTC. Protein: CASPGTVDLAKNIQYF.